The present TCR beta chain was sequenced within a study of cytomegalovirus exposure and HLA in healthy donors. Study-wide points: Presence/absence analyses supposed approximately even sequencing depth among donors.

In regard to this clone: Its antigen remains unidentified.

This CDR3 has 14 residues. V shed 7 bases, J shed 6 bases, and the junction held 9 bases outside the gene matches. Germline V gene sequence: CDR1 SNHLY, CDR2 FYNNEI. Both 60 Vbeta primers and 13 Jbeta primers went into the PCR. This table comes from immunoSEQ multiplex PCR, and its TCRdb copy is limited to in-frame clones, with some not included. The table lists around 210,000 clones, roughly 84% of them singletons. The chain joins TRBV2 to TRBJ1-5; 7 bases fit TRBD1. Sequenced sample: PBMCs. This TCR was recovered from a girl aged 2 to 9 in good health and CMV-seronegative. CDR3 sequence (DNA): TGTGCCAGCAACACCCTGACAGGGTCTCAGCCCCAGCATTTT. Residues: CASNTLTGSQPQHF.